This record concerns one T cell receptor beta chain sequence. What it recognizes is unknown. 60 Vbeta and 13 Jbeta primers were used in PCR. Assay: immunoSEQ multiplex PCR; the TCRdb copy retains only in-frame clones and omits some. Of some 110,000 clones detected, around 74% appear once; the ten largest clones hold 4% to 5.5%. Germline CDR1 reads MNHNS; CDR2 reads SASEGT. V lost 4 bases, J lost 6 bases, and 5 bases stayed unmatched. CDR3 length: 13 residues. This sample was taken from a study of cytomegalovirus exposure and HLA in healthy donors. Study results and caveats: The sole available immune exposure information was CMV serostatus.

The specimen sequenced was PBMCs. V gene TRBV6-1 combines with J gene TRBJ1-2, with TRBD1 matching over 7 bases. The TCR comes from a man aged 30 to 45 in good health and CMV-seropositive. CDR3 bases: TGTGCCAGCAGTGCGACAGGGTGGGATGGCTACACCTTC. Translation: CASSATGWDGYTF.